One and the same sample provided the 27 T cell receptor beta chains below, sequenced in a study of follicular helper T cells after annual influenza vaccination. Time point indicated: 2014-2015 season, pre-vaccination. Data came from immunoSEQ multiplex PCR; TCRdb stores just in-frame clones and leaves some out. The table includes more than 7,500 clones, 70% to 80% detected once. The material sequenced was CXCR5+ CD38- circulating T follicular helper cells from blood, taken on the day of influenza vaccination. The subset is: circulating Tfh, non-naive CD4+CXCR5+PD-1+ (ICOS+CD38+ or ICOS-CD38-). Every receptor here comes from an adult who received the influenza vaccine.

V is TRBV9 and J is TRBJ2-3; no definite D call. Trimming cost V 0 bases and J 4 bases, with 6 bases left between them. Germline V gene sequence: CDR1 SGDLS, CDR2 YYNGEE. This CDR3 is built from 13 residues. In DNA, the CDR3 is TGTGCCAGCAGCGTAGCGGGCGCAGATACGCAGTATTTT. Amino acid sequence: CASSVAGADTQYF.

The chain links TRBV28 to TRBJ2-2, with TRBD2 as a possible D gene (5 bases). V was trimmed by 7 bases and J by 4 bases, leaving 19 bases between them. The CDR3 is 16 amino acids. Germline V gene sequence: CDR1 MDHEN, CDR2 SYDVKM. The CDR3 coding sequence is TGTGCCAGCATTCCCTCGCTGGGTGAGGGCACCGGGGAGCTGTTTTTT. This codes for CASIPSLGEGTGELFF.

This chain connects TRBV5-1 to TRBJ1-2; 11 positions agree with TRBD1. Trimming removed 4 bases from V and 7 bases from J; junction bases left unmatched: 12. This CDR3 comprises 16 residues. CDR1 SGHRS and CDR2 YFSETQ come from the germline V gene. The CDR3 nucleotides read TGCGCCAGCAGCCGTGGACAGGGGGCCAGTTTGGGTGGCTACACCTTC. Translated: CASSRGQGASLGGYTF.

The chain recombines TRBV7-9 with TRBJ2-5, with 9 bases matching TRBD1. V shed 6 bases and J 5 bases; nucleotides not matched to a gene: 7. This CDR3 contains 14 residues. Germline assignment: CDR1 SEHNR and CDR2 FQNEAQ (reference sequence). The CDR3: CASRSTGGSETQYF. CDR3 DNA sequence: TGTGCCAGCAGGTCTACAGGGGGCTCGGAGACCCAGTACTTC.

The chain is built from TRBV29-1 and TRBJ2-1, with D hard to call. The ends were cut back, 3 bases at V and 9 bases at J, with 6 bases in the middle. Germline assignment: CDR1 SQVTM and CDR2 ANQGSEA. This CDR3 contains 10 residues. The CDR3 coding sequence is TGCAGCGTTGAGAGGATTGAGCAGTTCTTC. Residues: CSVERIEQFF.

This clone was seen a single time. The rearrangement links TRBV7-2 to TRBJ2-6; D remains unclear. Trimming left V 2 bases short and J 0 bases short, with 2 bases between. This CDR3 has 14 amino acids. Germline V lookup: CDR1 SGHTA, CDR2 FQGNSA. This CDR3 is CASSLYSGANVLTF. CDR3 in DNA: TGTGCCAGCAGCTTATACTCTGGGGCCAACGTCCTGACTTTC. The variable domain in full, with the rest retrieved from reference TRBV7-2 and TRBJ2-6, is GAGVSQSPSNKVTEKGKDVELRCDPISGHTALYWYRQSLGQGLEFLIYFQGNSAPDKSGLPSDRFSAERTGGSVSTLTIQRTQQEDSAVYLCASSLYSGANVLTFGAGSRLTVL.

CDR3: CASSPGQGGYGYTF. CDR3 DNA sequence: TGTGCCAGCAGCCCGGGACAGGGTGGCTATGGCTACACCTTC. This sequence joins TRBV5-6 and TRBJ1-2, with TRBD1 matching over 9 bases. V dropped 4 bases and J dropped 4; count of bases not matched to a gene: 5. The germline CDR1 and CDR2 sequences are SGHDT and YYEEEE. CDR3 size: 14 residues.

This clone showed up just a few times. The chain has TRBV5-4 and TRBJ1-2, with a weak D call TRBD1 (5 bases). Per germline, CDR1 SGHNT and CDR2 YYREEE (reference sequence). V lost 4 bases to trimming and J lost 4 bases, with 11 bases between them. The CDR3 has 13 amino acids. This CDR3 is CASSPGGGYGYTF. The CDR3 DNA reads TGTGCCAGCAGCCCCGGTGGGGGCTATGGCTACACCTTC.

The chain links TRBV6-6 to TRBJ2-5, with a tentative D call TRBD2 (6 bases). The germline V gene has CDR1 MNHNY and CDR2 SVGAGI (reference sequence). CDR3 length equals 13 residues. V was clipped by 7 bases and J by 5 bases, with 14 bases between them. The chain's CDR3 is CASTLDYRETQYF. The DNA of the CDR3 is TGTGCCAGCACCCTGGACTATCGGGAGACCCAGTACTTC.

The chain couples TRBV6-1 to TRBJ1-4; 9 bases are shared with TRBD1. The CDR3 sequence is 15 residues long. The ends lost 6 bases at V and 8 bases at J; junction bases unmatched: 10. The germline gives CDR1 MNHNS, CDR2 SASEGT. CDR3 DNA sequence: TGTGCCAGCAGCGCCCGGGACAGGGTAGAGGAAAAACTGTTTTTT. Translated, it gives CASSARDRVEEKLFF.

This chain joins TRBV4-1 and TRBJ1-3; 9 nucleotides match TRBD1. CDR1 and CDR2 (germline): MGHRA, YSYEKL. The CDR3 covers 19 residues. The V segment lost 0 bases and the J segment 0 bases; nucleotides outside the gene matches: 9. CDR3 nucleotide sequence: TGCGCCAGCAGCCAAGACGGATGGGGGACAGGGCGCTCTGGAAACACCATATATTTT. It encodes CASSQDGWGTGRSGNTIYF.

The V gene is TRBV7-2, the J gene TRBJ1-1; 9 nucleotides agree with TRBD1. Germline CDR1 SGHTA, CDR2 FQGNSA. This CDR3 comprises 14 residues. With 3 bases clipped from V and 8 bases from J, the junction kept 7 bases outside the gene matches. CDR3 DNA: TGTGCCAGCAGCTTGGGGACAGGGATGAAGGAAGCTTTCTTT. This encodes CASSLGTGMKEAFF.

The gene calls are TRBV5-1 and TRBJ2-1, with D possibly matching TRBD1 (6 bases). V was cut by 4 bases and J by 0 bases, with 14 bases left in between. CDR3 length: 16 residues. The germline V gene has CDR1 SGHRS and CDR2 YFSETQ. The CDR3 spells CASSQTGISSYNEQFF. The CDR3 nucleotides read TGCGCCAGCAGCCAGACAGGAATTAGCTCCTACAATGAGCAGTTCTTC.

This CDR3 is CASSSAGWADTQYF. The DNA for the CDR3 is TGTGCCAGCAGTTCGGCAGGGTGGGCAGATACGCAGTATTTT. The genes are TRBV27 and TRBJ2-3; D may be TRBD1 (5 bases). V gave up 4 bases and J gave up 4 bases, with 12 bases separating them. The CDR3 totals 14 residues. The germline V gene encodes CDR1 MNHEY and CDR2 SMNVEV (reference sequence).

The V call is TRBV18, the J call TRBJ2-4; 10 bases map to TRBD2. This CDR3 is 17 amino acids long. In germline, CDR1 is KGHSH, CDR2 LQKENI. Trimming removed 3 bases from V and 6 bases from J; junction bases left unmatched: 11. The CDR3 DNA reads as TGTGCCAGCTCACCTGATCAGCTAGCGGGGGTAGTAAACATTCAGTACTTC. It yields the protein CASSPDQLAGVVNIQYF.

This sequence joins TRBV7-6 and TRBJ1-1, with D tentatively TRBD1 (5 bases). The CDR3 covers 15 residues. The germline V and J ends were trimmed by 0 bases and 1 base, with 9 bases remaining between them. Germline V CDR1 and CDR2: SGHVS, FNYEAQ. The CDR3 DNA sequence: TGTGCCAGCAGCTTAGCCGGGGGAAGGAACACTGAAGCTTTCTTT. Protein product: CASSLAGGRNTEAFF.

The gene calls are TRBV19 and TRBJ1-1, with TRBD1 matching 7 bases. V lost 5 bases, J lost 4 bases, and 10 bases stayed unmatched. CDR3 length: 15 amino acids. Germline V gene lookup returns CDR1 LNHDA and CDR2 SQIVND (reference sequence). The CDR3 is CASSLRQGGSTEAFF. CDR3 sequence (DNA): TGTGCCAGTAGTCTACGACAGGGCGGGAGCACTGAAGCTTTCTTT.

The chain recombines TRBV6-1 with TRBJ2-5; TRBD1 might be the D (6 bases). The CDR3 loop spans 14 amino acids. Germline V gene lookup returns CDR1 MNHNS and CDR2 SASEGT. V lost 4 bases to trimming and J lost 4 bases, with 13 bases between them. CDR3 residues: CASSAGQSPETQYF. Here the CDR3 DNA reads TGTGCCAGCAGTGCCGGACAGAGTCCAGAGACCCAGTACTTC.

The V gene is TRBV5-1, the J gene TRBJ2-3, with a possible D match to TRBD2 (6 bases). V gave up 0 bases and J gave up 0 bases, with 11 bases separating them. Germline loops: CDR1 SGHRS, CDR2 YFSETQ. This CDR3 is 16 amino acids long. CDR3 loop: CASSLAASASTDTQYF. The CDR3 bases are TGCGCCAGCAGCTTGGCGGCTAGCGCTAGCACAGATACGCAGTATTTT.

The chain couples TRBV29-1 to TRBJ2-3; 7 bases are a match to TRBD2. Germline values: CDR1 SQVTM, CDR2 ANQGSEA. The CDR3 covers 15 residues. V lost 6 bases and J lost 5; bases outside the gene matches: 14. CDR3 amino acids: CSVTYPSGGVDTQYF. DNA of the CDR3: TGCAGCGTCACCTACCCTAGCGGTGGGGTAGATACGCAGTATTTT.

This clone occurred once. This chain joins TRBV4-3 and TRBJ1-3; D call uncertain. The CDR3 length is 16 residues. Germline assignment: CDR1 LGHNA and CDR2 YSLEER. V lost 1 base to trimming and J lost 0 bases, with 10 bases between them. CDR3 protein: CASSQGTMGSGNTIYF. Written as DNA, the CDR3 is TGCGCCAGCAGCCAAGGGACCATGGGCTCTGGAAACACCATATATTTT.

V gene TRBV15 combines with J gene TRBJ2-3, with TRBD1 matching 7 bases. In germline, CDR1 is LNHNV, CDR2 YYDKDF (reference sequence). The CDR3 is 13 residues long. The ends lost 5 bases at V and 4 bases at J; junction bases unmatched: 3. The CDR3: CATSRQGADTQYF. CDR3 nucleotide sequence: TGTGCCACCAGCCGACAGGGCGCAGATACGCAGTATTTT.

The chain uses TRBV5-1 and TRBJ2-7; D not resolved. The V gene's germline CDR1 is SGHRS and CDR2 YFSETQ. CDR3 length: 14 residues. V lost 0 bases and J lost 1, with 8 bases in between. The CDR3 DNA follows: TGCGCCAGCAGCTTGGGCGGTGTATCCTACGAGCAGTACTTC. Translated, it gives CASSLGGVSYEQYF.

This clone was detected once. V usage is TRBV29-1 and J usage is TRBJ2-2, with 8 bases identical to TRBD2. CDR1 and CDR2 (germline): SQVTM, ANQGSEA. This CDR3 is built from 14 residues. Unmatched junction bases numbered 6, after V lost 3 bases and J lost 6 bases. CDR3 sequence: CSVDPGGAAGELFF. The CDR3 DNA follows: TGCAGCGTTGACCCGGGGGGGGCCGCCGGGGAGCTGTTTTTT.

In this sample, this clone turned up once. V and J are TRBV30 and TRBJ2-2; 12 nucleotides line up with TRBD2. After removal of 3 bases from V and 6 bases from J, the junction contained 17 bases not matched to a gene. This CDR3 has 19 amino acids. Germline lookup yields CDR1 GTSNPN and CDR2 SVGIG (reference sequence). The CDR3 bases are TGTGCCTGGAGGTTACGAGGTCTAGCGGGAGGGCCGCGGGCCGGGGAGCTGTTTTTT. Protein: CAWRLRGLAGGPRAGELFF.

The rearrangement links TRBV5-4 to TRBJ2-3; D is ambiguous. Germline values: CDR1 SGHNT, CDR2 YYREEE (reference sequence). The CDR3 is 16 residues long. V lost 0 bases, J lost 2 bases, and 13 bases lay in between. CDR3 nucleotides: TGTGCCAGCAGCTTGGGAGGTCCAACCATCACAGATACGCAGTATTTT. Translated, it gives CASSLGGPTITDTQYF.

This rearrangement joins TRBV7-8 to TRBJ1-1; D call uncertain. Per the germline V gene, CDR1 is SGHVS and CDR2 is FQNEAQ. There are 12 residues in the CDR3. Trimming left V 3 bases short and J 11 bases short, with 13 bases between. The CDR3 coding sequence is TGTGCCAGCAGCTTGGGTTGGGAGACGGCTTTCTTT. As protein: CASSLGWETAFF.